This is a list of T cell receptor beta chains from one sample in a study of T cell clones after liver transplantation. Assay: immunoSEQ multiplex PCR; the TCRdb copy retains only in-frame clones and omits some. The table has some 80,000 clones, around 84% seen once. The sample consisted of CD4+ T cells from blood, taken less than 50 months after liver transplant. The receptors derive from a human patient who received a liver transplant. These T cells may partly come from the graft donor. The CDR3 runs from the conserved cysteine through the conserved F or W. Fields, in order: CDR3 protein, CDR3 DNA, CDR3 length, D gene, clone size, J gene, V gene. A D gene is named only where the DNA matches it firmly. Clone sizes are given selectively: once, few, many, or a class where the clone is expanded.

cdr3_aa: CASSSRPRGTEAFF; cdr3_nt: TGTGCCAGCAGTTCAAGGCCGAGGGGCACTGAAGCTTTCTTT; cdr3_length: 14; d_call: -; clone_size: -; j_call: TRBJ1-1; v_call: TRBV28
cdr3_aa: CASSLVGNYGYTF; cdr3_nt: TGCGCCAGCAGCTTGGTAGGGAACTATGGCTACACCTTC; cdr3_length: 13; d_call: -; clone_size: -; j_call: TRBJ1-2; v_call: TRBV5-1
cdr3_aa: CASSLEGSPRGTDTQYF; cdr3_nt: TGCGCCAGCAGCTTGGAAGGCAGCCCTCGCGGCACAGATACGCAGTATTTT; cdr3_length: 17; d_call: -; clone_size: -; j_call: TRBJ2-3; v_call: TRBV5-1
cdr3_aa: CASEGGGSQETQYF; cdr3_nt: TGTGCCAGTGAAGGGGGCGGGAGCCAAGAGACCCAGTACTTC; cdr3_length: 14; d_call: -; clone_size: -; j_call: TRBJ2-5; v_call: TRBV19
cdr3_aa: CASSENHRVSKNIQYF; cdr3_nt: TGTGCCAGCAGTGAAAATCACAGGGTGAGCAAAAACATTCAGTACTTC; cdr3_length: 16; d_call: -; clone_size: -; j_call: TRBJ2-4; v_call: TRBV6-1
cdr3_aa: CASGFGQPQHF; cdr3_nt: TGTGCTAGTGGTTTTGGTCAGCCCCAGCATTTT; cdr3_length: 11; d_call: -; clone_size: once; j_call: TRBJ1-5; v_call: TRBV12-5
cdr3_aa: CASSANTETQYF; cdr3_nt: TGTGCCAGTAGTGCAAACACGGAGACCCAGTACTTC; cdr3_length: 12; d_call: -; clone_size: once; j_call: TRBJ2-5; v_call: TRBV19
cdr3_aa: CASSFGTSGRTDTQYF; cdr3_nt: TGTGCCAGCAGTTTCGGGACTAGCGGGAGAACAGATACGCAGTATTTT; cdr3_length: 16; d_call: TRBD2; clone_size: -; j_call: TRBJ2-3; v_call: TRBV28
cdr3_aa: CASSVVDGRGQETQYF; cdr3_nt: TGTGCCAGCAGCGTAGTGGACGGGAGAGGGCAAGAGACCCAGTACTTC; cdr3_length: 16; d_call: -; clone_size: -; j_call: TRBJ2-5; v_call: TRBV9
cdr3_aa: CASSLAGTGANYGYTF; cdr3_nt: TGTGCCAGCAGCTTAGCGGGGACAGGAGCAAACTATGGCTACACCTTC; cdr3_length: 16; d_call: TRBD1; clone_size: -; j_call: TRBJ1-2; v_call: TRBV7-2
cdr3_aa: CASSLDLAGGVGDTQYF; cdr3_nt: TGTGCCAGCAGCTTGGATCTTGCGGGAGGAGTAGGCGATACGCAGTATTTT; cdr3_length: 17; d_call: TRBD2; clone_size: -; j_call: TRBJ2-3; v_call: TRBV5-6
cdr3_aa: CASSLQGALTGEKLFF; cdr3_nt: TGTGCCAGCAGCTTACAGGGGGCGCTTACCGGTGAAAAACTGTTTTTT; cdr3_length: 16; d_call: TRBD1; clone_size: -; j_call: TRBJ1-4; v_call: TRBV7-9
cdr3_aa: CASSPGGSDEQFF; cdr3_nt: TGCGCCAGCAGCCCGGGGGGCAGCGATGAGCAGTTCTTC; cdr3_length: 13; d_call: -; clone_size: once; j_call: TRBJ2-1; v_call: TRBV5-1
cdr3_aa: CASSSDSTGELFF; cdr3_nt: TGTGCCAGCAGCTCGGACAGCACCGGGGAGCTGTTTTTT; cdr3_length: 13; d_call: -; clone_size: -; j_call: TRBJ2-2; v_call: TRBV7-3
cdr3_aa: CASSLDHGTYEQYF; cdr3_nt: TGTGCCAGCAGCTTAGATCACGGAACCTACGAGCAGTACTTC; cdr3_length: 14; d_call: -; clone_size: -; j_call: TRBJ2-7; v_call: TRBV7-2